The rows below give T cell receptor beta chains drawn from one sample of a study of CD8 T cells in Susac syndrome. One entry per CDR3 protein, called by TCRdb with MiXCR from the immunoSEQ multiplex PCR reads. The repertoire holds 95,000 to 150,000 distinct CDR3 sequences, with 85% to 95% as singletons. The specimen sequenced was CD8+ T cells from PBMCs. The receptor source for this set is a human donor with multiple sclerosis. CDR3s include the opening cysteine and the closing phenylalanine or tryptophan. D genes are given only for firm matches. Size tells how often a clone was seen (once, few, many) or the class of an expanded clone, and some rows leave it out.

clone_size: .; v_call: TRBV3-1; j_call: TRBJ2-1; d_call: .; cdr3_aa: CASSHGESSYNEQFF; cdr3_nt: TGTGCCAGCAGCCACGGGGAGAGCTCCTACAATGAGCAGTTCTTC
clone_size: .; v_call: TRBV12-3/TRBV12-4; j_call: TRBJ1-4; d_call: .; cdr3_aa: CASSGGPGVKLFF; cdr3_nt: TGTGCCAGCAGCGGGGGCCCGGGCGTAAAACTGTTTTTT
clone_size: .; v_call: TRBV27; j_call: TRBJ2-1; d_call: .; cdr3_aa: CASSPTGRGYNEQFF; cdr3_nt: TGTGCCAGCAGTCCCACGGGACGCGGCTACAATGAGCAGTTCTTC
clone_size: .; v_call: TRBV10-1; j_call: TRBJ1-1; d_call: .; cdr3_aa: CASSESSEGNTEAFF; cdr3_nt: TGCGCCAGCAGTGAGTCTTCCGAGGGGAACACTGAAGCTTTCTTT
clone_size: once; v_call: TRBV28; j_call: TRBJ1-6; d_call: TRBD1; cdr3_aa: CASSTDRTGWNSPLHF; cdr3_nt: TGTGCCAGCAGTACAGACAGGACAGGATGGAATTCACCCCTCCACTTT
clone_size: .; v_call: TRBV19; j_call: TRBJ1-5; d_call: .; cdr3_aa: CASSMGQSQNQPQHF; cdr3_nt: TGTGCCAGTAGTATGGGGCAGAGCCAAAATCAGCCCCAGCATTTT
clone_size: few; v_call: TRBV5-1; j_call: TRBJ2-7; d_call: .; cdr3_aa: CASSSEGPAYEQYF; cdr3_nt: TGCGCCAGCAGCAGCGAGGGGCCGGCCTACGAGCAGTACTTC
clone_size: .; v_call: TRBV3-1; j_call: TRBJ2-3; d_call: .; cdr3_aa: CASSHGGIHTDTQYF; cdr3_nt: TGTGCCAGCAGCCATGGCGGGATCCACACAGATACGCAGTATTTT
clone_size: once; v_call: TRBV7-9; j_call: TRBJ1-2; d_call: TRBD1; cdr3_aa: CASSGLTGIDYGYTF; cdr3_nt: TGTGCCAGCAGCGGACTGACAGGGATCGACTATGGCTACACCTTC
clone_size: .; v_call: TRBV24-1; j_call: TRBJ2-1; d_call: TRBD2; cdr3_aa: CATSDRAREASYNEQFF; cdr3_nt: TGTGCCACCAGTGACCGGGCCCGGGAGGCGTCCTACAATGAGCAGTTCTTC
clone_size: .; v_call: TRBV5-4; j_call: TRBJ2-2; d_call: TRBD2; cdr3_aa: CASSLGSGGGAGELFF; cdr3_nt: TGTGCCAGCAGCTTGGGGAGCGGGGGCGGGGCCGGGGAGCTGTTTTTT
clone_size: .; v_call: TRBV4-1; j_call: TRBJ2-1; d_call: TRBD2; cdr3_aa: CASSQERTSGSTDEQFF; cdr3_nt: TGCGCCAGCAGCCAAGAGCGGACTAGCGGGAGTACTGATGAGCAGTTCTTC
clone_size: few; v_call: TRBV6-1; j_call: TRBJ2-7; d_call: .; cdr3_aa: CASAGYEQYF; cdr3_nt: TGTGCCAGCGCCGGGTACGAGCAGTACTTC
clone_size: .; v_call: TRBV10-2; j_call: TRBJ2-7; d_call: TRBD1; cdr3_aa: CASSGGTGGSYEQYF; cdr3_nt: TGCGCCAGCAGCGGGGGGACAGGGGGCTCCTACGAGCAGTACTTC
clone_size: .; v_call: TRBV5-1; j_call: TRBJ2-7; d_call: .; cdr3_aa: CASSPSEGRTYEQYF; cdr3_nt: TGCGCCAGCAGCCCGTCGGAGGGAAGGACCTACGAGCAGTACTTC
clone_size: .; v_call: TRBV13; j_call: TRBJ2-7; d_call: .; cdr3_aa: CASSLVGTRDEQYF; cdr3_nt: TGTGCCAGCAGCTTAGTGGGCACAAGGGACGAGCAGTACTTC
clone_size: .; v_call: TRBV28; j_call: TRBJ1-1; d_call: .; cdr3_aa: CASSRKRRRGDTEAFF; cdr3_nt: TGTGCCAGCAGTCGTAAGAGGCGCCGGGGGGACACTGAAGCTTTCTTT
clone_size: .; v_call: TRBV4-1; j_call: TRBJ2-7; d_call: .; cdr3_aa: CASRGSSYEQYF; cdr3_nt: TGCGCCAGCAGGGGCAGCTCCTACGAGCAGTACTTC
clone_size: .; v_call: TRBV28; j_call: TRBJ2-3; d_call: TRBD1; cdr3_aa: CASSLVIWGQGLDTQYF; cdr3_nt: TGTGCCAGCAGTTTAGTGATCTGGGGACAGGGGTTAGATACGCAGTATTTT